The next 10 T cell receptor beta chains were all read from a single sample in a study of shared clonotypes between healthy human individuals. The data were produced by immunoSEQ multiplex PCR, yet TCRdb's version contains in-frame clones alone and is incomplete. The sample lists some 630,000 clones, about two thirds occurring once. Sequencing input: memory CD4+ T cells sorted from blood. Subset of the sample: CD45RA-negative fraction. Receptor source: a woman aged 25-40 years in good health.

The chain joins TRBV18 to TRBJ2-7, with 10 bases aligning to TRBD1. Losses at the gene ends were 3 bases for V and 6 bases for J; bases not matched to a gene: 17. The germline V gene has CDR1 KGHSH and CDR2 LQKENI. The CDR3 consists of 18 residues. The CDR3 DNA is TGTGCCAGCTCACCCTCGACAGGGGGCGAGAAACGCGGAGGCGAGCAGTACTTC. As protein: CASSPSTGGEKRGGEQYF.

This clone was recorded at least ten times. The chain couples TRBV10-2 to TRBJ2-3; a possible D gene is TRBD1 (5 bases). This CDR3 is built from 12 residues. The germline V and J ends were trimmed by 6 bases and 8 bases, with 12 bases remaining between them. Germline V gives CDR1 WSHSY, CDR2 SAAADI. The CDR3 region is CASRGDRATQYF. The CDR3, as DNA: TGCGCCAGCAGAGGGGATAGGGCTACGCAGTATTTT.

The gene calls are TRBV28 and TRBJ2-7, with a tentative D call TRBD2 (6 bases). Germline lookup yields CDR1 MDHEN and CDR2 SYDVKM. Trimming took off 8 bases at V and 5 bases at J, with 16 bases between the two ends. This CDR3 contains 13 residues. The CDR3 sequence: CASERESVNEQYF. For the CDR3, the DNA is TGTGCCAGCGAACGGGAGTCGGTGAACGAGCAGTACTTC.

The rearrangement uses TRBV18 and TRBJ2-5; D is ambiguous. Per the germline V gene, CDR1 is KGHSH and CDR2 is LQKENI. The germline V and J ends were trimmed by 2 bases and 1 base, with 11 bases remaining between them. The CDR3 is 15 amino acids. CDR3 in amino acids: CASSPVERLQETQYF. The CDR3 DNA sequence: TGTGCCAGCTCACCAGTTGAGAGACTCCAAGAGACCCAGTACTTC. The full variable domain, completed using reference TRBV18 and TRBJ2-5, is NAGVMQNPRHLVRRRGQEARLRCSPMKGHSHVYWYRQLPEEGLKFMVYLQKENIIDESGMPKERFSAEFPKEGPSILRIQQVVRGDSAAYFCASSPVERLQETQYFGPGTRLLVL.

The V and J genes are TRBV2 and TRBJ2-7, with TRBD2 matching 14 bases. The CDR3 is 14 amino acids. Trimming removed 6 bases from V and 4 bases from J; junction bases left unmatched: 2. The germline V gene encodes CDR1 SNHLY and CDR2 FYNNEI. The CDR3 nucleotides read TGTGCCAGCAGAGGGACTAGCGGGAGATACGAGCAGTACTTC. This encodes CASRGTSGRYEQYF. The full variable domain, rest sourced from reference TRBV2 and TRBJ2-7, is EPEVTQTPSHQVTQMGQEVILRCVPISNHLYFYWYRQILGQKVEFLVSFYNNEISEKSEIFDDQFSVERPDGSNFTLKIRSTKLEDSAMYFCASRGTSGRYEQYFGPGTRLTVT.

This chain joins TRBV30 and TRBJ1-1; no definite D call. Germline values: CDR1 GTSNPN, CDR2 SVGIG (reference sequence). Trimming took 2 bases from V and 1 from J, leaving 17 bases between them. This CDR3 spans 16 amino acids. CDR3 nucleotides: TGTGCCTGGAGTCCCCTTCAAGGAGTGGGGAACACTGAAGCTTTCTTT. It specifies CAWSPLQGVGNTEAFF.

CDR3 in DNA: TGTGCCAGCAGTTTTCCGGTTGGGAGCACAGATACGCAGTATTTT. It specifies CASSFPVGSTDTQYF. The chain couples TRBV28 to TRBJ2-3; D is unclear. Per germline, CDR1 MDHEN and CDR2 SYDVKM. V was trimmed by 3 bases and J by 0 bases, leaving 10 bases between them. The CDR3 totals 15 residues. The whole variable domain, filled in from reference TRBV28 and TRBJ2-3, reads DVKVTQSSRYLVKRTGEKVFLECVQDMDHENMFWYRQDPGLGLRLIYFSYDVKMKEKGDIPEGYSVSREKKERFSLILESASTNQTSMYLCASSFPVGSTDTQYFGPGTRLTVL.

The sample holds a few counts of this clone. Because it lacks the conserved phenylalanine or tryptophan at the end, this CDR3 is likely a read error. The limits of the CDR3 on the DNA are not certain, so only TCRdb's listed CDR3 is given. The chain recombines TRBV7-9 with TRBJ2-3; the table gives TRBD2 as D, unverified against the DNA. Termini included, the CDR3 measures 12 amino acids. Germline CDR1 and CDR2: SEHNR and FQNEAQ (reference sequence). The CDR3 sequence is CASSLNGRGFNY.

The chain joins TRBV6-5 to TRBJ2-1; 8 bases are shared with TRBD2. The CDR3 length is 15 residues. Germline CDR1 and CDR2: MNHEY and SVGAGI. Losses at the gene ends were 4 bases for V and 0 bases for J; bases not matched to a gene: 2. CDR3 residues: CASSSGGVSYNEQFF. The CDR3 DNA is TGTGCCAGCAGTTCGGGGGGGGTCTCCTACAATGAGCAGTTCTTC.

The J gene is TRBJ2-2, the V gene TRBV11-2; 12 bases map to TRBD2. CDR3 length equals 16 residues. Germline assignment: CDR1 SGHAT and CDR2 FQNNGV. V was pared by 7 bases and J by 2 bases, with 5 bases of the junction left unmatched. CDR3 sequence: CASKGTSGPNTGELFF. For the CDR3, the DNA is TGTGCCAGCAAAGGGACTAGCGGGCCTAACACCGGGGAGCTGTTTTTT.